The 19 T cell receptor beta chains below all came from one sample that was sequenced in a study of blood T cell repertoires in COVID-19. Assay used: immunoSEQ multiplex PCR; TCRdb lists only in-frame clones, some missing. The sample includes some 130,000 clones, 79% of them seen just once. Sequencing used peripheral blood. The receptors originated from a man between 60 and 75 years old with acute or convalescent COVID-19.

This clone was detected only a few times. The CDR3 loop reads CASSLGIQGAFETQYF. The CDR3 nucleotides are TGTGCCAGCAGTTTGGGGATACAGGGGGCCTTCGAGACCCAGTACTTC. V is TRBV28 and J is TRBJ2-5, with 9 positions matching TRBD1. The J segment lost 5 bases and the V segment lost 3 bases, leaving 10 bases of the junction unmatched. The germline V gene has CDR1 MDHEN and CDR2 SYDVKM. The CDR3 spans 16 residues.

This chain connects TRBV19 to TRBJ2-5; TRBD2 is a possible D gene (6 bases). Trimming removed 3 bases at V and 5 bases at J, with 13 bases between. CDR1 and CDR2 from the germline V gene are LNHDA and SQIVND (reference sequence). This CDR3 comprises 14 residues. The CDR3 reads CASSIMVGRETQYF. DNA of the CDR3: TGTGCCAGTAGTATCATGGTGGGGAGGGAGACCCAGTACTTC.

The rearrangement uses TRBV6-2 or TRBV6-3 and TRBJ1-4; D possibly corresponds to TRBD1 (6 bases). CDR3 length equals 13 residues. The V gene's germline CDR1 is MNHEY and CDR2 SVGEGT. The V gene lost 2 bases and the J gene lost 8 bases, with 9 bases spanning the gap. This CDR3 reads CASSYKDREKLFF. The CDR3 DNA is TGTGCCAGCAGTTACAAGGACAGAGAAAAACTGTTTTTT.

V and J are TRBV29-1 and TRBJ2-1; tentative D call: TRBD2 (5 bases). The CDR3 contains 13 residues. CDR1 and CDR2 (germline): SQVTM, ANQGSEA. With 6 bases removed from V and 9 bases from J, the gap between germline ends came to 18 bases. The CDR3 region is CSVGRGAVSEQFF. CDR3 DNA: TGCAGCGTCGGCCGTGGAGCGGTGAGTGAGCAGTTCTTC.

The rearrangement links TRBV30 to TRBJ1-6, with 7 bases that match TRBD1. The V gene's germline CDR1 is GTSNPN and CDR2 SVGIG (reference sequence). After removal of 0 bases from V and 6 bases from J, the junction contained 2 bases not matched to a gene. CDR3 size: 14 residues. CDR3 in amino acids: CAWSVGQSNSPLHF. The CDR3 DNA follows: TGTGCCTGGAGTGTGGGACAGAGTAATTCACCCCTCCACTTT.

The chain joins TRBV3-1 (or the pseudogene TRBV3-2) to TRBJ2-7, with 11 positions matching TRBD2. Germline V gene data show CDR1 as LGHDT and CDR2 as YNNKEL (reference sequence). The ends lost 5 bases at V and 7 bases at J; junction bases unmatched: 7. The CDR3 consists of 14 residues. CDR3 region: CASSIAGGPGEQYF. The DNA of the CDR3 is TGTGCCAGCAGCATAGCGGGAGGGCCGGGTGAGCAGTACTTC.

This sequence joins TRBV3-1 (or the pseudogene TRBV3-2) and TRBJ2-5, with a possible D match to TRBD2 (7 bases). Trimming stripped 7 bases from V and 1 base from J, with 16 bases between. The germline V gene has CDR1 LGHDT and CDR2 YNNKEL (reference sequence). The CDR3 loop spans 15 amino acids. In nucleotides, the CDR3 is TGTGCCAGCACCCTAGGAGGGGGGGCCCAAGAGACCCAGTACTTC. Its translation: CASTLGGGAQETQYF.

The chain combines TRBV5-1 with TRBJ2-7; D is unresolved. The CDR3 covers 14 residues. Deletions cut 7 bases from V and 4 bases from J, with 18 bases between. CDR1 is SGHRS and CDR2 is YFSETQ in the germline V gene. The CDR3 DNA reads TGCGCCAGCGCGTTAGCTCCCTCCGTTTACGAGCAGTACTTC. Amino acids: CASALAPSVYEQYF.

This clone has more than one count but fewer than ten. One end of the junction does not line up with germline, which may come from a read error. This chain links TRBV7-2 with TRBJ1-2, with D unresolved. This CDR3 is built from 15 residues. Germline V gene lookup returns CDR1 SGHTA and CDR2 FQGNSA. CDR3 sequence reads: CASSLAGISDYGYTF. In DNA, the CDR3 is TGTGCCAGCAGCCTAGCCGGGATATCGGACTATGGCTACACCTTC.

The rearrangement links TRBV28 to TRBJ2-2; the D is unclear. The V and J ends lost 8 bases and 0 bases respectively, with 10 bases between them. Germline V lookup: CDR1 MDHEN, CDR2 SYDVKM. The CDR3 totals 14 residues. The chain's CDR3 is CASYHRANTGELFF. DNA of the CDR3: TGTGCCAGCTACCACCGGGCGAACACCGGGGAGCTGTTTTTT.

This clone appeared once. This chain connects TRBV5-5 to TRBJ2-1, with D unclear. Trimming left V 2 bases short and J 4 bases short, with 7 bases between. CDR3 length equals 13 residues. Germline V gene data show CDR1 as SGHKS and CDR2 as YYEKEE (reference sequence). In nucleotides, the CDR3 is TGTGCCAGCAGCTTTTCAGATTACAATGAGCAGTTCTTC. Encoded protein: CASSFSDYNEQFF.

This chain links TRBV30 with TRBJ1-6, with D unresolved. This CDR3 region has 12 residues. In germline, CDR1 is GTSNPN, CDR2 SVGIG (reference sequence). Trimming took 0 bases from V and 9 from J, leaving 6 bases between them. In DNA, the CDR3 is TGTGCCTGGAGTGTACTAACTTCACCCCTCCACTTT. It yields the protein CAWSVLTSPLHF. Full variable domain (outside the CDR3, taken from reference TRBV30 and TRBJ1-6): SQTIHQWPATLVQPVGSPLSLECTVEGTSNPNLYWYRQAAGRGLQLLFYSVGIGQISSEVPQNLSASRPQDRQFILSSKKLLLSDSGFYLCAWSVLTSPLHFGNGTRLTVT.

V and J are TRBV29-1 and TRBJ2-1, with a weak D call TRBD1 (6 bases). Looked up from germline, CDR1 is SQVTM and CDR2 is ANQGSEA. This CDR3 is 13 amino acids long. V was pared by 4 bases and J by 4 bases, with 11 bases between. The CDR3: CSVATGNYNEQFF. CDR3 sequence (DNA): TGCAGCGTTGCAACAGGGAATTACAATGAGCAGTTCTTC.

This chain connects TRBV28 to TRBJ1-1; D remains ambiguous. Deletions cut 7 bases from V and 3 bases from J, with 15 bases between. The CDR3 runs to 14 residues. Germline CDR1 MDHEN, CDR2 SYDVKM. The CDR3 here is CASNRVDGYTEAFF. The CDR3 region has the DNA TGTGCCAGCAACCGGGTAGATGGGTACACTGAAGCTTTCTTT.

This clone appeared a few times. The V gene is TRBV2, the J gene TRBJ1-4; the match to TRBD1 covers 9 bases. CDR3 size: 16 residues. Germline V CDR1 and CDR2: SNHLY, FYNNEI. J lost 8 bases, V lost 6 bases, and 13 bases had no gene match. CDR3 protein: CASRPWVTGGNEKLFF. The DNA of the CDR3 is TGTGCCAGCAGGCCATGGGTTACAGGGGGCAACGAAAAACTGTTTTTT.

V usage is TRBV4-3 and J usage is TRBJ1-1; the match to TRBD1 covers 9 bases. The CDR3 totals 14 residues. The germline gives CDR1 LGHNA, CDR2 YSLEER. V shed 3 bases, J shed 4 bases, and the junction held 3 bases outside the gene matches. The CDR3 sequence is CASSHGQGITEAFF. The CDR3 coding sequence is TGCGCCAGCAGCCATGGACAGGGGATCACTGAAGCTTTCTTT.

The rearrangement uses TRBV6-2 or TRBV6-3 and TRBJ2-7, with D tentatively TRBD2 (5 bases). The CDR3 spans 15 residues. The V end was cut by 7 bases, the J end by 7 bases, with 23 bases between. Germline loops: CDR1 MNHEY, CDR2 SVGEGT. The CDR3 DNA reads TGTGCCAGCACCCCCGACGGAGCTAGCAGAGGGGAGCAGTACTTC. Translating it yields CASTPDGASRGEQYF.

The chain is built from TRBV7-3 and TRBJ2-1, with D perhaps matching TRBD2 (6 bases). The CDR3 runs to 14 residues. Between the trimmed V and J ends, which lost 0 bases and 6 bases, there was a span of 9 bases. Germline CDR1 reads SGHTA; CDR2 reads FQGTGA. CDR3: CASSLTPSVNEQFF. The CDR3, as DNA: TGTGCCAGCAGCTTAACCCCTAGCGTCAATGAGCAGTTCTTC.

The rearrangement links TRBV6-5 to TRBJ1-1; 8 bases align to TRBD1. The V gene's germline CDR1 is MNHEY and CDR2 SVGAGI. With 0 bases clipped from V and 10 bases from J, the junction kept 4 bases outside the gene matches. This CDR3 comprises 13 residues. The CDR3 DNA is TGTGCCAGCAGTTACTCCCTGGACAGGGCAGCTTTCTTT. Translating it yields CASSYSLDRAAFF.